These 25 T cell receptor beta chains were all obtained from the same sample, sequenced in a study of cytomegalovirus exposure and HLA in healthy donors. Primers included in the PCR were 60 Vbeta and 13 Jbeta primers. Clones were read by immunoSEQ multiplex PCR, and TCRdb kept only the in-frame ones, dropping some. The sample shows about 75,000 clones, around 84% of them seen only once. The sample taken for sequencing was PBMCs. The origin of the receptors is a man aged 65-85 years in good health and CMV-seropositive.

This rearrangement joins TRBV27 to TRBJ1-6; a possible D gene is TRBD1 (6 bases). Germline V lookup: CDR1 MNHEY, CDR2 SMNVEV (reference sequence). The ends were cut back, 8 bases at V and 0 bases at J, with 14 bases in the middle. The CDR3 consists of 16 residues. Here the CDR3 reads CASRYTGSSYNSPLHF. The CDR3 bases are TGTGCCAGCCGATATACAGGGAGCTCCTATAATTCACCCCTCCACTTT.

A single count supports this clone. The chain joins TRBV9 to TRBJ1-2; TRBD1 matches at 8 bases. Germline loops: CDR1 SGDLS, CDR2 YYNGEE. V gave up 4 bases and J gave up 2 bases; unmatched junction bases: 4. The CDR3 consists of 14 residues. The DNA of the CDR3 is TGTGCCAGCAGCTTCGACAGGGGAAACTATGGCTACACCTTC. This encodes CASSFDRGNYGYTF.

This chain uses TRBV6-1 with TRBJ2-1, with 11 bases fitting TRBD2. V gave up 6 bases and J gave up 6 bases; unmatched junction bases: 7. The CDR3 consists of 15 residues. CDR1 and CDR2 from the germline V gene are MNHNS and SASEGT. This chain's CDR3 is CASRPGTSGVNEQFF. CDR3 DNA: TGTGCCAGCAGACCAGGGACTAGCGGCGTCAATGAGCAGTTCTTC.

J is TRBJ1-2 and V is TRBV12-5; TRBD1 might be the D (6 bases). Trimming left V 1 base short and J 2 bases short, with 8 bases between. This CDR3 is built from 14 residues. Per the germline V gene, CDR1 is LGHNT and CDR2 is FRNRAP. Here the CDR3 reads CASGLGQGNYGYTF. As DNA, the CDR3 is TGTGCTAGTGGTTTGGGGCAGGGGAACTATGGCTACACCTTC.

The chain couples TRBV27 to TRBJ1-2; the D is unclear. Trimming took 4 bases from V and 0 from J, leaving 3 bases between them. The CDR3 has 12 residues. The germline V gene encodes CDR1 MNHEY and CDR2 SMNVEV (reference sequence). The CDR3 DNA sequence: TGTGCCAGCAGTTACTCTAACTATGGCTACACCTTC. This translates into CASSYSNYGYTF.

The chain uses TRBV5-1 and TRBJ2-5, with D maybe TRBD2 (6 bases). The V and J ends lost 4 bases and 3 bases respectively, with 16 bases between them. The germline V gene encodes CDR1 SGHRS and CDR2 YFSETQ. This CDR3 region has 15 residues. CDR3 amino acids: CASSIGTRAEETQYF. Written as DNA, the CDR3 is TGCGCCAGCAGCATCGGGACTCGGGCCGAAGAGACCCAGTACTTC. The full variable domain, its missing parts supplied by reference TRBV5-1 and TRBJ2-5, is KAGVTQTPRYLIKTRGQQVTLSCSPISGHRSVSWYQQTPGQGLQFLFEYFSETQRNKGNFPGRFSGRQFSNSRSEMNVSTLELGDSALYLCASSIGTRAEETQYFGPGTRLLVL.

CDR3 nucleotides: TGTGCCAGCAGCGTTTCTAGCGGGGGGCCTCTCTTGCAGGATACGCAGTATTTT. It codes for CASSVSSGGPLLQDTQYF. The J gene is TRBJ2-3, the V gene TRBV9; 11 bases match TRBD2. Germline lookup yields CDR1 SGDLS and CDR2 YYNGEE. V was pared by 2 bases and J by 6 bases, with 14 bases of the junction left unmatched. CDR3 length: 18 residues.

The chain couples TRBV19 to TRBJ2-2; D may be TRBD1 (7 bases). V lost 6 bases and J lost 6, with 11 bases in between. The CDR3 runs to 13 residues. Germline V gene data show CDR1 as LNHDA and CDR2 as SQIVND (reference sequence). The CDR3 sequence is CASRPGGSGELFF. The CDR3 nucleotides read TGTGCCAGTAGACCAGGGGGGTCCGGGGAGCTGTTTTTT.

The CDR3 loop reads CSARTGNIQYF. DNA for the CDR3: TGCAGTGCTAGGACTGGGAACATTCAGTACTTC. The chain uses TRBV20-1 and TRBJ2-4; D unclear. Trimming removed 3 bases at V and 7 bases at J, with 7 bases between. Germline V gene data show CDR1 as DFQATT and CDR2 as SNEGSKA (reference sequence). This CDR3 has 11 residues.

The CDR3 protein is CASTGTGSEAFF. CDR3 in DNA: TGTGCCAGCACCGGGACAGGGTCTGAAGCTTTCTTT. The chain carries TRBV6-5 and TRBJ1-1; 9 bases match TRBD1. The V gene end was trimmed by 7 bases and the J gene end by 6 bases; junction bases not matched to a gene: 3. Germline lookup yields CDR1 MNHEY and CDR2 SVGAGI. The CDR3 runs 12 residues.

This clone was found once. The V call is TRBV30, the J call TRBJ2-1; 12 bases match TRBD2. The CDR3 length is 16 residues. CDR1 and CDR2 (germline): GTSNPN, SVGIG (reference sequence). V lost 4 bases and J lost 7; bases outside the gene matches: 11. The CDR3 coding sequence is TGTGCCTGGACCAGCCCACTAGCGGGAGGTGAAAATGAGCAGTTCTTC. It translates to CAWTSPLAGGENEQFF.

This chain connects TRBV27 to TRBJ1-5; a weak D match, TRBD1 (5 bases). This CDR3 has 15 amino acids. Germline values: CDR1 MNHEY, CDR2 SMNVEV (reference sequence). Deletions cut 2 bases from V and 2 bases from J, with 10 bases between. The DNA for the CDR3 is TGTGCCAGCAGTTTAAGGGAAGGGGGCAATCAGCCCCAGCATTTT. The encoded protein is CASSLREGGNQPQHF.

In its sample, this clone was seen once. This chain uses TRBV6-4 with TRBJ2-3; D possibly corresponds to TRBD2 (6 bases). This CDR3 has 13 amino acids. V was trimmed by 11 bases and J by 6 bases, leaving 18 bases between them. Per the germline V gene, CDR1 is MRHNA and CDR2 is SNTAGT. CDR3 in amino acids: CASALLASDTQYF. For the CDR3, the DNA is TGTGCCTCAGCGTTACTAGCTTCCGATACGCAGTATTTT.

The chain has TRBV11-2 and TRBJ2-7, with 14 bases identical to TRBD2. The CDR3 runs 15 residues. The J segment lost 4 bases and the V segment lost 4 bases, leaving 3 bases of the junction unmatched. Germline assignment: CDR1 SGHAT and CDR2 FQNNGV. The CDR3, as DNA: TGTGCCAGCAGCTACGGGACTAGCGGGGGATACGAGCAGTACTTC. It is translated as CASSYGTSGGYEQYF.

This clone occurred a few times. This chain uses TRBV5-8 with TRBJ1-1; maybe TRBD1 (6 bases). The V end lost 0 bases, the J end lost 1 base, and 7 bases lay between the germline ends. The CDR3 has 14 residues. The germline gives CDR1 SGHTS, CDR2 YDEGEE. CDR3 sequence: CASSLVGGNTEAFF. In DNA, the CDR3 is TGTGCCAGCAGCTTGGTAGGGGGGAACACTGAAGCTTTCTTT.

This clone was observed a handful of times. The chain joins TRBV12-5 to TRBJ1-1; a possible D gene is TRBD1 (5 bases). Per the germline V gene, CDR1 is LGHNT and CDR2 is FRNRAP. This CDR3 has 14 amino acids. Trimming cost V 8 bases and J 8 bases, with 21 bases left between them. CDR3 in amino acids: CASKPETVSLEAFF. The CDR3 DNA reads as TGTGCTAGTAAGCCGGAGACAGTCAGCCTAGAAGCTTTCTTT.

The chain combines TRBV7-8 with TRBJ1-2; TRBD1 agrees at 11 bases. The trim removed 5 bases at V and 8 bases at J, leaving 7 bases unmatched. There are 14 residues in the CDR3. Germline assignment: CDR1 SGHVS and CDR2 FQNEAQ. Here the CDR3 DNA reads TGTGCCAGCAGCGTCCCCGGGACAGGGGGAGGCTACACCTTC. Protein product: CASSVPGTGGGYTF.

The CDR3 sequence is CATRQGQLNYGYTF. CDR3 in DNA: TGTGCCACTCGCCAGGGACAGCTTAACTATGGCTACACCTTC. The rearrangement links TRBV19 to TRBJ1-2, with 7 bases identical to TRBD1. Germline assignment: CDR1 LNHDA and CDR2 SQIVND (reference sequence). V trimming: 10 bases; J trimming: 1 base; junction bases outside the gene matches: 9. The CDR3 has 14 amino acids. Using reference TRBV19 and TRBJ1-2 for the parts outside the CDR3, the full variable domain is DGGITQSPKYLFRKEGQNVTLSCEQNLNHDAMYWYRQDPGQGLRLIYYSQIVNDFQKGDIAEGYSVSREKKESFPLTVTSAQKNPTAFYLCATRQGQLNYGYTFGSGTRLTVV.

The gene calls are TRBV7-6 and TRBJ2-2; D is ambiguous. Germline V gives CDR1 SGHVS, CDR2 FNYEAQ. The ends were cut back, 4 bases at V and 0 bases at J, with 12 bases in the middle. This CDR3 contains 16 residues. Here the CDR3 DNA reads TGTGCCAGCAGCTCTGCAAGAACAGCGAACACCGGGGAGCTGTTTTTT. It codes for CASSSARTANTGELFF.

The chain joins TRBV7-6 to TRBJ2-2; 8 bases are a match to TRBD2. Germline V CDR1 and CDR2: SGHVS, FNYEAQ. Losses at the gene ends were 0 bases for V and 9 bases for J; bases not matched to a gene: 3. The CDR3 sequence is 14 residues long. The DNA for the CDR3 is TGTGCCAGCAGCTTAGCGCGGGAGGTCCGGGAGCTGTTTTTT. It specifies CASSLAREVRELFF.

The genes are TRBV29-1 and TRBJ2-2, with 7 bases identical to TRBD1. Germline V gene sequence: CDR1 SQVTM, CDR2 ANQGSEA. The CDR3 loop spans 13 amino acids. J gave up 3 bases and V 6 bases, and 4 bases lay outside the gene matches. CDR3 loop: CSVGQAYTGELFF. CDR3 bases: TGCAGCGTCGGACAGGCATACACCGGGGAGCTGTTTTTT.

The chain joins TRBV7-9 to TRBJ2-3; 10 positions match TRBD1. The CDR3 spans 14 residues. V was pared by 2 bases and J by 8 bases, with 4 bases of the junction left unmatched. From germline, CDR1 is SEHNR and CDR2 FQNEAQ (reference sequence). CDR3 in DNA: TGTGCCAGCAGCTTACAGACAGGGGGCGGTACGCAGTATTTT. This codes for CASSLQTGGGTQYF.

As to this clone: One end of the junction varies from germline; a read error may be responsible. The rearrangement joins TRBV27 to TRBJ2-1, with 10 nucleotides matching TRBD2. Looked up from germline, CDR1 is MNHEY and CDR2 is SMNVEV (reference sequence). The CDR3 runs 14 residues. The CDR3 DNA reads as TGTGCCAGCAGTTTAGCTCTAGCGGGAGTACCACGCATCTTC. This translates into CASSLALAGVPRIF.

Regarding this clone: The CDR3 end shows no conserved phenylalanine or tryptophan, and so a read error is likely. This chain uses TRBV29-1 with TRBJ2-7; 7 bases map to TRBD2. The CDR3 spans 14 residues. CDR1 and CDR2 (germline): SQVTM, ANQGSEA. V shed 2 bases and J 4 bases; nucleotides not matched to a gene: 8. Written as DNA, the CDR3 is TGCAGCGTTGAACTAGCGGAGAGTGGATACGAGCAGTACCTC. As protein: CSVELAESGYEQYL.

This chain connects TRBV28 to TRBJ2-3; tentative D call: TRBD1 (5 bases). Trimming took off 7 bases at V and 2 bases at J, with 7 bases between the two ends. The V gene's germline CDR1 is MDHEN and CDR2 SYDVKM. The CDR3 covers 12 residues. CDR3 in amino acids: CASKGDTDTQYF. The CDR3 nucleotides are TGTGCCAGCAAAGGGGACACAGATACGCAGTATTTT.